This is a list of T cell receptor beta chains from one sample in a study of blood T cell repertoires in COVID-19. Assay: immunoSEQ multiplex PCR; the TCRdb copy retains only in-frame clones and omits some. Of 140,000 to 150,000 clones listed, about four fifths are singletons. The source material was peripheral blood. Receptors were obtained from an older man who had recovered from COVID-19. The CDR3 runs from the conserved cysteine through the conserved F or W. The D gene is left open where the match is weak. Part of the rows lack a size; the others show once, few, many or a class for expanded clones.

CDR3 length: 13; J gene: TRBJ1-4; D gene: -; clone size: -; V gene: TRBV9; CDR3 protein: CASSGGFNEKLFF; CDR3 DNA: TGTGCCAGCAGCGGAGGGTTTAATGAAAAACTGTTTTTT
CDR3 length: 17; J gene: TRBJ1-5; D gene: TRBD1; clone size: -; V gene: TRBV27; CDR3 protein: CASSPGQGLGGNQPQHF; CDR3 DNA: TGTGCCAGCAGCCCGGGACAGGGCCTGGGGGGCAATCAGCCCCAGCATTTT
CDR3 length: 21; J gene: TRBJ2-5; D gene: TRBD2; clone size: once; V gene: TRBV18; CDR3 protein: CASSPWDSELRLAGNQETQYF; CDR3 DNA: TGTGCCAGCTCACCATGGGACAGCGAACTACGACTAGCGGGGAACCAAGAGACCCAGTACTTC
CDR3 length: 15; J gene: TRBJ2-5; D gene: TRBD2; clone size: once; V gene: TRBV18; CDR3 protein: CASSRGLAGMETQYF; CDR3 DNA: TGTGCCAGCTCACGGGGACTAGCGGGAATGGAGACCCAGTACTTC
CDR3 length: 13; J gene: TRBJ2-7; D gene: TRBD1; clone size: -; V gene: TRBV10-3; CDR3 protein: CAISDTGGVEQYF; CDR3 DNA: TGTGCCATCAGTGACACAGGGGGCGTTGAGCAGTACTTC
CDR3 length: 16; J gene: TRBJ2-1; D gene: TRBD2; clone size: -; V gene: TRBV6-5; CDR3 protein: CASSYSTGGHYNEQFF; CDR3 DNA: TGTGCCAGCAGTTACTCGACGGGAGGCCACTACAATGAGCAGTTCTTC
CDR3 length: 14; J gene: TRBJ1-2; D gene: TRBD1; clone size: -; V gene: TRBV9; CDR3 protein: CASSGSGTVYGYTF; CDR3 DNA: TGTGCCAGCAGCGGAAGTGGGACAGTCTATGGCTACACCTTC
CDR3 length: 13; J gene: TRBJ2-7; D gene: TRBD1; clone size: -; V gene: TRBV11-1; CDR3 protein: CASSSGTGGEQYF; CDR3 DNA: TGTGCCAGCAGCTCCGGGACAGGGGGCGAGCAGTACTTC
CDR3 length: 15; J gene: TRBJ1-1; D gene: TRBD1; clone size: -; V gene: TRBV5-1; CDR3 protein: CASSDEDRGSTEAFF; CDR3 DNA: TGCGCCAGCAGCGATGAGGACAGGGGTAGCACTGAAGCTTTCTTT
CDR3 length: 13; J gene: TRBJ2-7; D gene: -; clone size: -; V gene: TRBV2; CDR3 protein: CASSLARTYEQYF; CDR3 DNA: TGTGCCAGCAGCCTAGCGCGTACCTACGAGCAGTACTTC
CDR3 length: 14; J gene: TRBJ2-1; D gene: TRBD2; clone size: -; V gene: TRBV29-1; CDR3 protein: CSVVGLAGLNEQFF; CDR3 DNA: TGCAGCGTAGTCGGACTAGCGGGACTCAATGAGCAGTTCTTC
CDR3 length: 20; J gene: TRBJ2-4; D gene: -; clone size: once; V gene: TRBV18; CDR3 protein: CASSPSEGQLKGLAKNIQYF; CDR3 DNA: TGTGCCAGCTCACCAAGTGAGGGACAACTTAAAGGCTTAGCCAAAAACATTCAGTACTTC
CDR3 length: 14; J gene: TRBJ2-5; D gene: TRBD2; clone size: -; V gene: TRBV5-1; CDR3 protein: CASSTSGRRETQYF; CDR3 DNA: TGCGCCAGCAGCACTAGCGGGAGGCGTGAGACCCAGTACTTC
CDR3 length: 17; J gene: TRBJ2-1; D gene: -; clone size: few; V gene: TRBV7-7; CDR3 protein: CASSPSEGAREYNEQFF; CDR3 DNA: TGTGCCAGCAGCCCCTCGGAGGGGGCCCGTGAATACAATGAGCAGTTCTTC
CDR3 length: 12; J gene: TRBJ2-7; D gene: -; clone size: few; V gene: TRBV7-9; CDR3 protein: CASSPGSVGQYF; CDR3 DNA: TGTGCCAGCAGCCCAGGGTCTGTCGGGCAGTACTTC
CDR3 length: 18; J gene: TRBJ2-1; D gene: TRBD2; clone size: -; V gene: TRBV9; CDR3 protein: CASSVDSSLAGDYNEQFF; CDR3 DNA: TGTGCCAGCAGCGTAGATTCATCCCTAGCGGGAGACTACAATGAGCAGTTCTTC
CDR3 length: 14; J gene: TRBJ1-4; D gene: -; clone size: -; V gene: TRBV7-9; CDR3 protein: CASSPPPVNEKLFF; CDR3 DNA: TGTGCCAGCAGCCCCCCACCGGTTAATGAAAAACTGTTTTTT
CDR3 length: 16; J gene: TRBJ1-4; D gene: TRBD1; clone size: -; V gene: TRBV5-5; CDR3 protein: CASSLATGAGNEKLFF; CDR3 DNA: TGTGCCAGCAGCTTGGCTACAGGGGCGGGGAATGAAAAACTGTTTTTT
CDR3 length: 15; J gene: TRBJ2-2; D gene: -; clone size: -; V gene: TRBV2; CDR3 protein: CASSDWSGITGELFF; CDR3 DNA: TGTGCCAGCAGTGACTGGTCAGGGATTACCGGGGAGCTGTTTTTT
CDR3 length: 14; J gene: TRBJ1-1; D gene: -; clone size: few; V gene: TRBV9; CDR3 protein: CASSVEAGNTEAFF; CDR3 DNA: TGTGCCAGCAGCGTAGAGGCAGGAAACACTGAAGCTTTCTTT
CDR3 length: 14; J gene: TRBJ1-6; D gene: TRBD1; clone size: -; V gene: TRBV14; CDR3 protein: CAPGPGQDNSPLHF; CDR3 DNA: TGTGCCCCCGGTCCAGGACAGGATAATTCACCCCTCCACTTT
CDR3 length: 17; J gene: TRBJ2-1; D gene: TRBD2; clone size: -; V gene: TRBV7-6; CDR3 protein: CASSRGVWGGGYNEQFF; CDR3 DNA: TGTGCCAGCAGCCGCGGGGTTTGGGGGGGAGGCTACAATGAGCAGTTCTTC
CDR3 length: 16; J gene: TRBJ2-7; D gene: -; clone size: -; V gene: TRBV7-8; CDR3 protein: CASSLAPGPLSYEQYF; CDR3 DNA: TGTGCCAGCAGCTTAGCCCCAGGGCCGCTCTCCTACGAGCAGTACTTC
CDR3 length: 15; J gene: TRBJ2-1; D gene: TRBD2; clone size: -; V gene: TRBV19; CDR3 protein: CASSNLAGAGNEQFF; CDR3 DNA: TGTGCCAGTAGTAATCTAGCGGGAGCAGGGAATGAGCAGTTCTTC
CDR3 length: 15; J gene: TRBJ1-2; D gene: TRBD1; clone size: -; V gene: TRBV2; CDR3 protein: CASSSGDRGLVGYTF; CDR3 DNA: TGTGCCAGCTCATCCGGAGACAGGGGGTTGGTAGGCTACACCTTC
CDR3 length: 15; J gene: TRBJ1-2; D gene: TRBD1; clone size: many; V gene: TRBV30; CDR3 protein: CAWSGTALLNYGYTF; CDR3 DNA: TGTGCCTGGAGCGGGACAGCTCTCCTAAACTATGGCTACACCTTC
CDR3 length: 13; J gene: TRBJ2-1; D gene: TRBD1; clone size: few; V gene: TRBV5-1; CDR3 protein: CASSLQGLNEQFF; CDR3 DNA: TGCGCCAGCAGCTTACAGGGGCTAAATGAGCAGTTCTTC
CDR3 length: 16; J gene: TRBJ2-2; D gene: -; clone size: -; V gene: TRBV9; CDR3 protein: CASSPSGTAGTGELFF; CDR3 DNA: TGTGCCAGCAGCCCCTCCGGGACTGCGGGCACCGGGGAGCTGTTTTTT
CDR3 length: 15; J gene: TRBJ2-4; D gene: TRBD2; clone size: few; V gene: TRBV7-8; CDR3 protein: CASSVGGFGKNIQYF; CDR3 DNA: TGTGCCAGCAGCGTCGGGGGGTTTGGCAAAAACATTCAGTACTTC
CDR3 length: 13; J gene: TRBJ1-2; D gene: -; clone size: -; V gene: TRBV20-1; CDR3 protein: CSASLGTNYGYTF; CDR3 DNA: TGCAGTGCTAGTCTTGGGACAAACTATGGCTACACCTTC
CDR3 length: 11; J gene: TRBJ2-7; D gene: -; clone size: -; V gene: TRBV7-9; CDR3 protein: CASSHSYEQYF; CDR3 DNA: TGTGCCAGCAGCCACTCCTACGAGCAGTACTTC
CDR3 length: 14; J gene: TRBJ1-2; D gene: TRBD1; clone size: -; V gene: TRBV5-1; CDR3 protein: CASSLGDRDYGYTF; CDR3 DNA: TGCGCCAGCAGCTTGGGAGACAGGGACTATGGCTACACCTTC
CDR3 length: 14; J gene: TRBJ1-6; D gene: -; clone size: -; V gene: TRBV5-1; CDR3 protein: CASSLNSFNSPLHF; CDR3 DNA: TGCGCCAGCAGCTTGAACAGTTTTAATTCACCCCTCCACTTT
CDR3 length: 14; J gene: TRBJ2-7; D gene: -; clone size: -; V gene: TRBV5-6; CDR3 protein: CASSEDQGSHEQYF; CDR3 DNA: TGTGCCAGCAGCGAGGATCAGGGGTCCCACGAGCAGTACTTC
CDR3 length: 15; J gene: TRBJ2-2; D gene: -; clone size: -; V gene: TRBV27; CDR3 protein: CASSPGTYITGELFF; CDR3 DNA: TGTGCCAGCAGTCCCGGGACATACATCACCGGGGAGCTGTTTTTT
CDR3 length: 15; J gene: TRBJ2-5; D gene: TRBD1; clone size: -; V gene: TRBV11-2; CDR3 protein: CASSSPRQGLLTQYF; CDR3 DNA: TGTGCCAGCAGCTCCCCGCGACAGGGGCTTCTTACCCAGTACTTC
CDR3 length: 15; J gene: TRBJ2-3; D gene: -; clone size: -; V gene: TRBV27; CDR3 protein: CASSSGPSSTDTQYF; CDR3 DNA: TGTGCCAGCAGTAGTGGCCCCTCGAGCACAGATACGCAGTATTTT
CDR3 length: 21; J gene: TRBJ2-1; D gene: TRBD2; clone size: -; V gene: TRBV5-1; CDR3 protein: CASSLGPLAGGFNPHYNEQFF; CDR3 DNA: TGCGCCAGCAGCTTGGGCCCCCTAGCGGGAGGGTTTAATCCCCACTACAATGAGCAGTTCTTC
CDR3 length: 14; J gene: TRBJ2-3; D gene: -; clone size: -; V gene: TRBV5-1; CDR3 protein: CASSLASRPDTQYF; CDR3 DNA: TGCGCCAGCAGCTTGGCCTCTAGGCCAGATACGCAGTATTTT
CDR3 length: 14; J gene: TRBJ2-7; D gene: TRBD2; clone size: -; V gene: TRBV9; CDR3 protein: CASSPGTSGTEQYF; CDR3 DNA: TGTGCCAGCAGCCCCGGGACTAGCGGGACCGAGCAGTACTTC
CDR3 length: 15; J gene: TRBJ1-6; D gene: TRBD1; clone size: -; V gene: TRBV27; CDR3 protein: CASSLLGQGNSPLHF; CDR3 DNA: TGTGCCAGCAGCCTCCTCGGACAGGGTAATTCACCCCTCCACTTT
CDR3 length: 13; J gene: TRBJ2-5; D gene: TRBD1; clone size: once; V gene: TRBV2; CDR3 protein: CASSRDRRETQYF; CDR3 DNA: TGTGCCAGCAGTCGGGACAGACGGGAGACCCAGTACTTC
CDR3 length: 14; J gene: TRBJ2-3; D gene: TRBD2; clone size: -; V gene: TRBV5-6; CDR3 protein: CASVPSGSADTQYF; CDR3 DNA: TGTGCCAGCGTCCCTAGCGGGAGTGCAGATACGCAGTATTTT
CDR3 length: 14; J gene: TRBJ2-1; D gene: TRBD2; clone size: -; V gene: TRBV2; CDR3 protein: CASSVLAGPNEQFF; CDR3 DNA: TGTGCCAGCAGCGTACTAGCGGGGCCTAATGAGCAGTTCTTC
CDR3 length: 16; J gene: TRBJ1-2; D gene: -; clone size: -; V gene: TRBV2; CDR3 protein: CASSEGIRGELHGYTF; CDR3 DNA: TGTGCCAGCAGTGAAGGGATACGTGGGGAGTTACATGGCTACACCTTC
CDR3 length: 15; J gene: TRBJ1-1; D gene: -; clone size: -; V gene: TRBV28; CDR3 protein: CASRISGAFSAEAFF; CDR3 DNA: TGTGCCAGCAGAATATCAGGGGCTTTTAGCGCTGAAGCTTTCTTT
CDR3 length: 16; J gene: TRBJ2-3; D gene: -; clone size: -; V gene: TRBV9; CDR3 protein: CASSVGRGPGTDTQYF; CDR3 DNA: TGTGCCAGCAGCGTAGGCAGAGGGCCAGGCACAGATACGCAGTATTTT
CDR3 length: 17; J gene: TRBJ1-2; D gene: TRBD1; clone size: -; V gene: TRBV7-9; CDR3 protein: CASSFRAGGLANYGYTF; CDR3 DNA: TGTGCCAGCAGCTTTCGGGCAGGGGGCCTAGCTAACTATGGCTACACCTTC
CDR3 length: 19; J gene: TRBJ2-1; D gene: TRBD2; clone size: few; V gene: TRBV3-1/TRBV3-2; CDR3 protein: CASSQDKASGRFFYNEQFF; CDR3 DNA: TGTGCCAGCAGCCAAGATAAGGCTAGCGGGAGATTCTTCTACAATGAGCAGTTCTTC
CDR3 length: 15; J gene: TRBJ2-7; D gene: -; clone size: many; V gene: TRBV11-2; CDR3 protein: CASSYRAFSGLEQYF; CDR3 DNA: TGTGCCAGCAGTTATAGGGCTTTTTCAGGGCTCGAGCAGTACTTC
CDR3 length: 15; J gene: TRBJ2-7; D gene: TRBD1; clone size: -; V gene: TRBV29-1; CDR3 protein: CSVLFPGQTTYEQYF; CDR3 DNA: TGCAGCGTTCTCTTCCCGGGACAGACCACCTACGAGCAGTACTTC
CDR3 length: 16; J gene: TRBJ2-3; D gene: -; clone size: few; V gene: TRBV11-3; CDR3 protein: CASSVGLSPSTDTQYF; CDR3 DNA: TGTGCCAGCAGCGTGGGACTTTCTCCTAGCACAGATACGCAGTATTTT
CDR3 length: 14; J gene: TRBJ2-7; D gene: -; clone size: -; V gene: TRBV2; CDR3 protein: CASSGAARGYEQYF; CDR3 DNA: TGTGCCAGCAGTGGAGCCGCCAGGGGCTACGAGCAGTACTTC
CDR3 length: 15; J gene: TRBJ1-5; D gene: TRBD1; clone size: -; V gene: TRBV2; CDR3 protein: CASSEFPTGGQPQHF; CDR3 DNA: TGTGCCAGCAGTGAATTCCCGACAGGGGGTCAGCCCCAGCATTTT
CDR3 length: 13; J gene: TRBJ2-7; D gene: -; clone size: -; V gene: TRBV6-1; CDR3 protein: CASSETRDYEQYF; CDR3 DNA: TGTGCCAGCAGTGAGACGCGGGACTACGAGCAGTACTTC
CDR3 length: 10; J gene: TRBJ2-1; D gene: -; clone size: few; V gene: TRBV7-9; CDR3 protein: CASSFDEQFF; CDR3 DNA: TGTGCCAGCAGCTTCGATGAGCAGTTCTTC
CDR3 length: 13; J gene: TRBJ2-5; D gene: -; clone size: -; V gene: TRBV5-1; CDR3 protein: CASSWESGETQYF; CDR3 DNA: TGCGCCAGCAGCTGGGAAAGCGGAGAGACCCAGTACTTC
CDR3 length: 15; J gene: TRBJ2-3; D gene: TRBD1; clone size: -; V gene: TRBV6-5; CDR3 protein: CASRRQGSITDTQYF; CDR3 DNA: TGTGCCAGCAGAAGACAGGGGAGTATCACAGATACGCAGTATTTT
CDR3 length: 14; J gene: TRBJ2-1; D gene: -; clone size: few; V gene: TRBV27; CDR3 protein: CASSQGSSYNEQFF; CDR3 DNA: TGTGCCAGCAGTCAGGGGAGCTCCTACAATGAGCAGTTCTTC
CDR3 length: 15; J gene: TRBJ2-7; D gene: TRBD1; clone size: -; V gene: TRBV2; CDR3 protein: CASSFGQGASYEQYF; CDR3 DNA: TGTGCCAGCAGTTTTGGACAGGGAGCCTCCTACGAGCAGTACTTC